The TCR beta chain described here comes from a study of CD8+CD57+ T cells in acquired aplastic anemia. The wider study: Sorted CD4+ and CD8+ cell DNA averaged about 3 ug.

Findings and caveats of the study: Patients had approximately 30 CD8+ CDR3 sequences in common with controls (the shared set). Controls and patients did not differ significantly in CD8+ Simpson's diversity.

Investigators profiled TCR beta VDJ and CDR3 from genomic DNA template. TCRdb processed the reads anew with MiXCR; each CDR3 protein has one entry. The table lists 150,000 to 200,000 distinct CDR3 sequences, more than 45% of them singletons. In this sample, this clonotype turned up a few times. What it recognizes is unknown. Previously, flow cytometry had revealed CD8+CD57+ cell expansion in the patients chosen for sequencing. Among the patients, all had severe acquired aplastic anemia. The sequence derives from a human donor with aplastic anemia. The sequenced sample consisted of sorted CD4+, CD8+, or CD8+CD57+ T cells (not recorded which) from PBMCs.

The chain's CDR3 is CASSESGDTGELFF. The CDR3 DNA reads TGTGCCAGCAGTGAATCAGGGGACACCGGGGAGCTGTTTTTT. The chain has TRBV25-1 and TRBJ2-2, with D possibly being TRBD1 (6 bases). Between the trimmed V and J ends, which lost 1 base and 3 bases, there was a span of 6 bases. The germline V gene has CDR1 MGHDK and CDR2 SYGVNS. The CDR3 runs to 14 residues.